This passage covers 29 T cell receptor beta chains from one sample sequenced in a study of blood T cell repertoires in COVID-19. Only in-frame clones appear in the TCRdb table, and some are missing; sequencing was by immunoSEQ multiplex PCR. This sample carries over 200,000 clones, 80% to 90% of them seen once, and the ten largest clones take around 1.8%. Sequenced: PBMCs or T cells enriched from blood (not recorded which). These receptors all stem from a woman in her forties or fifties who had recovered from COVID-19.

The gene calls are TRBV5-1 and TRBJ1-1, with a weak D call TRBD1 (6 bases). CDR1 and CDR2 from the germline V gene are SGHRS and YFSETQ. Trimming took 3 bases from V and 6 from J, leaving 12 bases between them. The CDR3 length is 13 residues. The CDR3 spells CASSSVGAAEAFF. Written as DNA, the CDR3 is TGCGCCAGCAGCTCTGTGGGGGCCGCTGAAGCTTTCTTT.

This clone appeared a few times. The chain couples TRBV21-1 to TRBJ1-1; the table's TRBD1 call for D was not verified on the DNA. TRBV21-1 is tagged as a pseudogene. There are 15 residues in the CDR3. The CDR3 region has the DNA TGTGCCAGCAGCGGATACAGGGGGGCGAACACTGAAGCTTTCTTT. It is translated as CASSGYRGANTEAFF.

CDR3 sequence (DNA): TGTGCCAGCAGCTTAGACTGGTCTGACACCCCCCAGTATTTT. It is translated as CASSLDWSDTPQYF. The chain couples TRBV7-9 to TRBJ2-3; D remains ambiguous. In germline, CDR1 is SEHNR, CDR2 FQNEAQ (reference sequence). With 1 base removed from V and 12 bases from J, the gap between germline ends came to 17 bases. The CDR3 runs 14 residues.

The chain carries TRBV7-6 and TRBJ2-1; possible D gene TRBD1, 6 bases. The V end lost 4 bases, the J end lost 2 bases, and 12 bases lay between the germline ends. Germline CDR1 and CDR2: SGHVS and FNYEAQ. The CDR3 covers 15 residues. The CDR3 is CASSSDRPTYNEQFF. CDR3 in DNA: TGTGCCAGCAGCTCCGACAGGCCAACCTACAATGAGCAGTTCTTC.

This clone was observed a single time. The chain recombines TRBV5-1 with TRBJ2-1; TRBD2 agrees at 8 bases. From germline, CDR1 is SGHRS and CDR2 YFSETQ. CDR3 length equals 15 residues. With V trimmed by 0 bases and J by 5 bases, 4 bases remained unmatched. CDR3 bases: TGCGCCAGCAGCTTGGGACTAGCGTGGAACAATGAGCAGTTCTTC. Amino acid sequence: CASSLGLAWNNEQFF.

This chain joins TRBV15 and TRBJ1-2, with D unresolved. Looked up from germline, CDR1 is LNHNV and CDR2 is YYDKDF (reference sequence). V was pared by 6 bases and J by 0 bases, with 11 bases between. This CDR3 spans 14 amino acids. This CDR3 reads CATSVGGPNYGYTF. CDR3 DNA sequence: TGTGCCACCAGTGTTGGAGGCCCTAACTATGGCTACACCTTC.

V gene TRBV5-4 combines with J gene TRBJ1-2, with a possible D match to TRBD1 (6 bases). The CDR3 loop spans 12 amino acids. V lost 4 bases, J lost 4 bases, and 8 bases lay in between. Germline-derived CDR1 and CDR2 are SGHNT and YYREEE (reference sequence). In DNA, the CDR3 is TGTGCCAGCAGCAAGGACAGCTATGGCTACACCTTC. As protein: CASSKDSYGYTF.

This chain uses TRBV10-3 with TRBJ1-2, with 7 bases fitting TRBD1. Trimming cost V 2 bases and J 4 bases; bases outside gene matches: 10. CDR3 length equals 16 residues. Per the germline V gene, CDR1 is ENHRY and CDR2 is SYGVKD. The CDR3 reads CAISEITGQFSYGYTF. The CDR3 DNA is TGTGCCATCAGTGAGATAACGGGACAGTTCAGCTATGGCTACACCTTC.

The chain has TRBV28 and TRBJ1-2, with a weak D call TRBD1 (6 bases). Trimming pared 2 bases from V and 10 bases from J, leaving 14 bases between. The CDR3 is 13 residues long. The germline V gene encodes CDR1 MDHEN and CDR2 SYDVKM. The CDR3, as DNA: TGTGCCAGCAGTTTACTACAGGGCGTTGACTACACCTTC. This sequence encodes CASSLLQGVDYTF.

This clone has only one observation. This chain's CDR3 is CASSFVRGFEQYF. The CDR3 DNA is TGTGCCAGCAGCTTTGTTAGGGGGTTTGAGCAGTACTTC. This chain links TRBV12-1 with TRBJ2-7; the table's TRBD1 call for D was not verified on the DNA. TRBV12-1 constitutes a pseudogene. The CDR3 contains 13 residues.

The chain recombines TRBV19 with TRBJ1-5, with D perhaps TRBD1 (5 bases). The CDR3 length is 16 residues. Germline V gene data show CDR1 as LNHDA and CDR2 as SQIVND (reference sequence). Trimming took 5 bases from V and 3 from J, leaving 17 bases between them. CDR3 region: CASSRTPRQINQPQHF. The CDR3 DNA sequence: TGTGCCAGTAGTCGAACCCCTCGACAGATCAATCAGCCCCAGCATTTT.

This clone was seen once. The chain uses TRBV4-1 and TRBJ2-3; 8 nucleotides match TRBD1. Trimming took 3 bases from V and 1 from J; bases not matched to a gene: 3. Germline CDR1 reads MGHRA; CDR2 reads YSYEKL. The CDR3 is 15 amino acids. CDR3 in amino acids: CASSQSTGGTDTQYF. The DNA of the CDR3 is TGCGCCAGCAGCCAGTCGACAGGGGGCACAGATACGCAGTATTTT.

The chain recombines TRBV6-1 with TRBJ2-2; no definite D call. The CDR3 spans 14 residues. CDR1 and CDR2 from the germline V gene are MNHNS and SASEGT. Deletions cut 2 bases from V and 1 base from J, with 5 bases between. In DNA form, the CDR3 reads TGTGCCAGCAGTGAAAACATGAACACCGGGGAGCTGTTTTTT. The encoded protein is CASSENMNTGELFF.

This clone came up a few times. The V and J genes are TRBV5-1 and TRBJ2-3, with 9 bases matching TRBD1. The CDR3 is 16 residues long. The germline V gene has CDR1 SGHRS and CDR2 YFSETQ. V lost 4 bases to trimming and J lost 3 bases; unmatched junction nucleotides: 9. CDR3 residues: CASSKTTGTGTDTQYF. In DNA form, the CDR3 reads TGCGCCAGCAGCAAGACGACCGGGACAGGGACAGATACGCAGTATTTT.

The chain carries TRBV6-7 and TRBJ2-7; 7 bases match TRBD1. TRBV6-7 is known as an ORF, though its function is uncertain. V dropped 1 base and J dropped 2; count of bases not matched to a gene: 14. The CDR3 contains 18 residues. The CDR3 here is CASSYFRSTGTEAYEQYF. CDR3 DNA sequence: TGTGCCAGCAGTTACTTCCGATCCACCGGGACAGAGGCCTACGAGCAGTACTTC.

This clone has just one count. The chain couples TRBV28 to TRBJ2-3, with a tentative D call TRBD1 (6 bases). Germline CDR1 reads MDHEN; CDR2 reads SYDVKM. The CDR3 runs to 11 residues. The V gene lost 5 bases and the J gene lost 9 bases, with 9 bases spanning the gap. The CDR3 DNA reads as TGTGCCAGCAGTCTTAGGGGGACGCAGTATTTT. It yields the protein CASSLRGTQYF.

The genes are TRBV5-1 and TRBJ2-3; 10 bases fit TRBD2. V lost 4 bases to trimming and J lost 2 bases; unmatched junction nucleotides: 10. Germline assignment: CDR1 SGHRS and CDR2 YFSETQ. The CDR3 has 17 amino acids. This CDR3 reads CASSERGAGGNTDTQYF. Written as DNA, the CDR3 is TGCGCCAGCAGCGAGCGCGGAGCGGGAGGGAACACAGATACGCAGTATTTT.

In this sample, this clone turned up a few times. The same CDR3 can be traced to other DNA sequences in this sample. The gene calls are TRBV18 and TRBJ1-3, with unresolved D. The CDR3 runs to 15 residues. Trimming removed 3 bases from V and 0 bases from J, with 9 bases in between. The germline V gene encodes CDR1 KGHSH and CDR2 LQKENI. DNA for the CDR3: TGTGCCAGCTCACCCCGGGGAAGCTCTGGAAACACCATATATTTT. Protein product: CASSPRGSSGNTIYF. The full variable domain, completed using reference TRBV18 and TRBJ1-3, is NAGVMQNPRHLVRRRGQEARLRCSPMKGHSHVYWYRQLPEEGLKFMVYLQKENIIDESGMPKERFSAEFPKEGPSILRIQQVVRGDSAAYFCASSPRGSSGNTIYFGEGSWLTVV.

The V gene is TRBV30, the J gene TRBJ2-5, with 10 positions matching TRBD1. The ends lost 5 bases at V and 5 bases at J; junction bases unmatched: 11. The V gene's germline CDR1 is GTSNPN and CDR2 SVGIG (reference sequence). The CDR3 sequence is 15 residues long. CDR3 amino acids: CAWGQTGGASETQYF. DNA for the CDR3: TGTGCCTGGGGCCAGACAGGGGGCGCGTCGGAGACCCAGTACTTC.

CDR3 sequence reads: CASSQDLLAGALYNEQFF. CDR3 sequence (DNA): TGTGCCAGCAGCCAAGATCTCCTAGCGGGAGCCCTATACAATGAGCAGTTCTTC. J is TRBJ2-1 and V is TRBV3-1 (or the pseudogene TRBV3-2); TRBD2 matches at 10 bases. Germline V lookup: CDR1 LGHDT, CDR2 YNNKEL (reference sequence). The CDR3 loop spans 18 amino acids. After removal of 0 bases from V and 4 bases from J, the junction contained 9 bases not matched to a gene.

J is TRBJ2-2 and V is TRBV7-3, with TRBD2 matching over 9 bases. V trimming: 5 bases; J trimming: 4 bases; junction bases outside the gene matches: 8. This CDR3 is 16 amino acids long. CDR1 is SGHTA and CDR2 is FQGTGA in the germline V gene. CDR3 coding DNA: TGTGCCAGCAGCAGGACTAGCGCTGGGAGCACCGGGGAGCTGTTTTTT. It encodes CASSRTSAGSTGELFF. Full variable domain (missing parts from reference TRBV7-3 and TRBJ2-2): GAGVSQTPSNKVTEKGKYVELRCDPISGHTALYWYRQSLGQGPEFLIYFQGTGAADDSGLPNDRFFAVRPEGSVSTLKIQRTERGDSAVYLCASSRTSAGSTGELFFGEGSRLTVL.

The chain links TRBV29-1 to TRBJ1-2; 9 bases are shared with TRBD1. With V trimmed by 2 bases and J by 7 bases, 11 bases remained unmatched. Germline values: CDR1 SQVTM, CDR2 ANQGSEA. The CDR3 covers 15 residues. The chain's CDR3 is CSVESHVGQGSGYTF. Written as DNA, the CDR3 is TGCAGCGTTGAAAGCCATGTCGGACAGGGGTCTGGCTACACCTTC.

The gene calls are TRBV7-9 and TRBJ2-1; 10 nucleotides agree with TRBD2. V lost 7 bases to trimming and J lost 6 bases; unmatched junction nucleotides: 9. The germline V gene has CDR1 SEHNR and CDR2 FQNEAQ (reference sequence). The CDR3 has 15 amino acids. The CDR3 loop is CASIQSSGSSNEQFF. Here the CDR3 DNA reads TGTGCCAGCATCCAATCTAGCGGGAGCAGCAATGAGCAGTTCTTC.

The rearrangement uses TRBV24-1 and TRBJ1-6; a possible D gene is TRBD1 (6 bases). Germline values: CDR1 KGHDR, CDR2 SFDVKD. The CDR3 is 13 amino acids. V lost 8 bases and J lost 4, with 8 bases in between. In DNA form, the CDR3 reads TGTGCCACCATGGGGGCTTATAATTCACCCCTCCACTTT. Its protein product is CATMGAYNSPLHF.

The rearrangement links TRBV7-9 to TRBJ1-3, with D hard to call. The CDR3 consists of 16 residues. The germline gives CDR1 SEHNR, CDR2 FQNEAQ (reference sequence). The ends were cut back, 5 bases at V and 0 bases at J, with 14 bases in the middle. CDR3 sequence: CASSPGGSSSGNTIYF. The CDR3 nucleotides read TGTGCCAGCAGCCCCGGAGGAAGTAGCTCTGGAAACACCATATATTTT.

The count of this clone is one. This chain connects TRBV28 to TRBJ2-2; 11 nucleotides match TRBD1. Unmatched junction bases numbered 5, after V lost 4 bases and J lost 7 bases. In germline, CDR1 is MDHEN, CDR2 SYDVKM. This CDR3 is built from 15 residues. The CDR3 protein is CASSSWTGGDGELFF. The CDR3 coding sequence is TGTGCCAGCAGTTCATGGACAGGGGGCGACGGGGAGCTGTTTTTT.

The chain links TRBV5-1 to TRBJ1-2, with 7 bases lining up with TRBD1. CDR1 is SGHRS, CDR2 YFSETQ, per germline. The CDR3 spans 15 residues. V trimming: 0 bases; J trimming: 2 bases; junction bases outside the gene matches: 4. In nucleotides, the CDR3 is TGCGCCAGCAGCTTGGAGACAGGGAAAAACTATGGCTACACCTTC. This translates into CASSLETGKNYGYTF.

This clone was detected only a few times. The gene calls are TRBV4-2 and TRBJ1-2, with 7 nucleotides matching TRBD1. The germline V gene encodes CDR1 LGHNA and CDR2 YNFKEQ. This CDR3 comprises 14 residues. V was pared by 1 base and J by 7 bases, with 6 bases of the junction left unmatched. The CDR3 DNA sequence: TGTGCCAGCAGCCAAGGACAGGGCGAGGGTGGCTACACCTTC. Translation gives CASSQGQGEGGYTF.

The chain links TRBV9 to TRBJ2-1; TRBD2 might be the D (6 bases). CDR3 length equals 16 residues. CDR1 SGDLS and CDR2 YYNGEE come from the germline V gene. Trimming shortened V by 3 bases and J by 2 bases, and 15 bases separated the two germline ends. CDR3 region: CASSGPGRKTYNEQFF. The CDR3 region has the DNA TGTGCCAGCAGCGGCCCAGGGAGGAAGACCTACAATGAGCAGTTCTTC.